This T cell receptor beta chain comes out of a study of technical replicates of blood from several donors. With regard to this clone: The sample holds other DNA sequences that translate to the same CDR3.

V dropped 0 bases and J dropped 8; count of bases not matched to a gene: 4. The CDR3 covers 15 residues. Germline-derived CDR1 and CDR2 are MNHEY and SVGAGI. The table came from immunoSEQ multiplex PCR; TCRdb's copy has only in-frame clones and leaves some out. The table shows fewer than 75,000 clones, with roughly 90% occurring only once. The chain joins TRBV6-5 to TRBJ1-6, with 7 bases lining up with TRBD1. The TCR comes from a human donor in good health. Some clones in this sample may be carry-over from other donors' samples. The sample comprised PBMCs. The CDR3 loop is CASSYSRTGDSPLHF. The DNA for the CDR3 is TGTGCCAGCAGTTACTCGCGGACAGGTGATTCACCCCTCCACTTT.